One sample yielded the 13 T cell receptor beta chains listed below, sequenced in a study of shared clonotypes between healthy human individuals. Terminally differentiated effector memory CD45RA+ cells were left out of the naive CD8 fraction, which was CD45RO-negative and positively selected for CCR7. The data were produced by immunoSEQ multiplex PCR, yet TCRdb's version contains in-frame clones alone and is incomplete. The table lists over 2 million clones, approximately 94% of them singletons. Sequenced sample: naive CD8+ T cells sorted from blood. These receptors all stem from a man aged 18 to 29 in good health.

CDR3 sequence (DNA): TGTGCCAGCAGTTCAGACAGTTTCAATGAGCAGTTCTTC. This sequence encodes CASSSDSFNEQFF. The rearrangement uses TRBV27 and TRBJ2-1, with D possibly matching TRBD1 (5 bases). Trimming pared 4 bases from V and 6 bases from J, leaving 10 bases between. Looked up from germline, CDR1 is MNHEY and CDR2 is SMNVEV (reference sequence). The CDR3 totals 13 residues.

The chain employs TRBV10-3 and TRBJ2-7; D tentatively fits TRBD1 or TRBD2 (6 bases each). Germline CDR1 reads ENHRY; CDR2 reads SYGVKD. The CDR3 consists of 14 residues. The ends were cut back, 3 bases at V and 4 bases at J, with 13 bases in the middle. The CDR3 loop reads CAISEGGGVYEQYF. CDR3 bases: TGTGCCATCAGTGAAGGGGGAGGAGTGTACGAGCAGTACTTC.

The V call is TRBV4-1, the J call TRBJ2-7, with 7 bases fitting TRBD1. Germline V CDR1 and CDR2: MGHRA, YSYEKL. V trimming: 4 bases; J trimming: 1 base; junction bases outside the gene matches: 7. The CDR3 is 15 residues long. The CDR3 nucleotides are TGCGCCAGCAGCCCCGGGACAGAGGGTTCCTACGAGCAGTACTTC. This encodes CASSPGTEGSYEQYF.

The CDR3: CASSFPSGSSYNEQFF. The CDR3 nucleotides read TGTGCCAGCAGCTTCCCTAGCGGGAGCTCCTACAATGAGCAGTTCTTC. This chain uses TRBV11-2 with TRBJ2-1; 10 nucleotides agree with TRBD2. Trimming removed 3 bases from V and 0 bases from J; junction bases left unmatched: 2. The CDR3 totals 16 residues. Germline-derived CDR1 and CDR2 are SGHAT and FQNNGV.

The chain couples TRBV6-5 to TRBJ1-4; 7 bases agree with TRBD1. Per the germline V gene, CDR1 is MNHEY and CDR2 is SVGAGI. Trimming removed 6 bases from V and 12 bases from J; junction bases left unmatched: 7. CDR3 length equals 12 residues. DNA of the CDR3: TGTGCCAGCAGCCCCTCAGGGACAGAACTGTTTTTT. This gives the protein CASSPSGTELFF.

The genes are TRBV5-6 and TRBJ1-2; the D is unclear. The V gene's germline CDR1 is SGHDT and CDR2 YYEEEE. CDR3 length: 15 amino acids. Trimming left V 4 bases short and J 3 bases short, with 16 bases between. The CDR3 sequence is CASSREVPAHYGYTF. CDR3 nucleotide sequence: TGTGCCAGCAGCAGGGAGGTTCCAGCCCACTATGGCTACACCTTC.

The chain recombines TRBV6-6 with TRBJ2-3; D is uncertain. The germline V and J ends were trimmed by 6 bases and 5 bases, with 6 bases remaining between them. The CDR3 runs 11 residues. The germline CDR1 and CDR2 sequences are MNHNY and SVGAGI (reference sequence). The CDR3 loop is CASSKGDTQYF. CDR3 DNA: TGTGCCAGCAGCAAAGGAGATACGCAGTATTTT.

Concerning this clone: Other DNA sequences of this sample code for an identical CDR3. The chain couples TRBV29-1 to TRBJ2-7, with no clear D. The CDR3 totals 13 residues. The V end lost 0 bases, the J end lost 2 bases, and 8 bases lay between the germline ends. Looked up from germline, CDR1 is SQVTM and CDR2 is ANQGSEA. The CDR3 bases are TGCAGCGTTGAAGATCCGGGTGCCTACGAGCAGTACTTC. It yields the protein CSVEDPGAYEQYF.

The chain employs TRBV19 and TRBJ2-5; D is possibly TRBD2 (5 bases). The CDR3 covers 16 residues. Per the germline V gene, CDR1 is LNHDA and CDR2 is SQIVND (reference sequence). V was pared by 3 bases and J by 1 base, with 15 bases between. Here the CDR3 DNA reads TGTGCCAGTAGTATTCGAGGAGCGGCTATCCAAGAGACCCAGTACTTC. It is translated as CASSIRGAAIQETQYF.

The V call is TRBV2, the J call TRBJ2-1; 10 bases line up with TRBD2. V lost 8 bases and J lost 8; bases outside the gene matches: 9. The CDR3 has 14 amino acids. Per the germline V gene, CDR1 is SNHLY and CDR2 is FYNNEI. The CDR3 DNA sequence: TGTGCCAGCGGGGGACTAGCGCCCCTCGATGAGCAGTTCTTC. Translation: CASGGLAPLDEQFF.

The rearrangement links TRBV5-6 to TRBJ2-3; 12 nucleotides agree with TRBD2. CDR1 and CDR2 (germline): SGHDT, YYEEEE. The CDR3 contains 18 residues. Trimming removed 0 bases from V and 4 bases from J; junction bases left unmatched: 9. The chain's CDR3 is CASSLAEGLAGLADTQYF. The CDR3 DNA reads TGTGCCAGCAGCTTGGCCGAAGGACTAGCGGGATTAGCAGATACGCAGTATTTT.

The sample holds one count of this clone. The V and J genes are TRBV5-6 and TRBJ1-5, with a weak D call TRBD1 (5 bases). The germline V gene has CDR1 SGHDT and CDR2 YYEEEE. The V and J ends lost 3 bases and 4 bases respectively, with 17 bases between them. The CDR3 runs to 16 residues. The CDR3 spells CASSYGTEDLNQPQHF. Written as DNA, the CDR3 is TGTGCCAGCAGCTACGGGACCGAGGATTTAAATCAGCCCCAGCATTTT. Looking up the rest from reference TRBV5-6 and TRBJ1-5 gives the full variable domain: DAGVTQSPTHLIKTRGQQVTLRCSPKSGHDTVSWYQQALGQGPQFIFQYYEEEERQRGNFPDRFSGHQFPNYSSELNVNALLLGDSALYLCASSYGTEDLNQPQHFGDGTRLSIL.

A word on this clone: Other DNA sequences from this sample encode an identical CDR3 as well. The genes are TRBV9 and TRBJ2-2; D gene ambiguous. CDR1 and CDR2 from the germline V gene are SGDLS and YYNGEE. CDR3 size: 15 residues. With 2 bases removed from V and 5 bases from J, the gap between germline ends came to 13 bases. CDR3 sequence: CASSVGPSGTGELFF. In nucleotides, the CDR3 is TGTGCCAGCAGCGTTGGTCCTTCGGGTACCGGGGAGCTGTTTTTT. Drawing the rest from reference TRBV9 and TRBJ2-2, the complete variable domain is DSGVTQTPKHLITATGQRVTLRCSPRSGDLSVYWYQQSLDQGLQFLIQYYNGEERAKGNILERFSAQQFPDLHSELNLSSLELGDSALYFCASSVGPSGTGELFFGEGSRLTVL.